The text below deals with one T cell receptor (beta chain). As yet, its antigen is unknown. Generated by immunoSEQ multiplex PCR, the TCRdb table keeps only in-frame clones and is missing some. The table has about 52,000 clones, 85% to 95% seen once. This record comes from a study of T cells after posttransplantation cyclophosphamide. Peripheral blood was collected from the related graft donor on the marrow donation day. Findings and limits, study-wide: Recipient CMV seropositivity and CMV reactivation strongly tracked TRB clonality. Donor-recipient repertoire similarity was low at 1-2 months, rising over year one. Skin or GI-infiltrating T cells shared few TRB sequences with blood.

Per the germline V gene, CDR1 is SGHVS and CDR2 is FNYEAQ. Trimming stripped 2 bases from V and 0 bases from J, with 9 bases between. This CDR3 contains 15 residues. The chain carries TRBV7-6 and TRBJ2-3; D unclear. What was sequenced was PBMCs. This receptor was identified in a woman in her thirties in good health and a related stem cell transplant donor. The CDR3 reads CASSLMAQSTDTQYF. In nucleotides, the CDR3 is TGTGCCAGCAGCTTAATGGCACAAAGCACAGATACGCAGTATTTT.